The next 12 T cell receptor beta chains were all read from a single sample in a study of OX40 agonist ivuxolimab in advanced cancers. TCRdb keeps only in-frame clones here, not all; method: immunoSEQ multiplex PCR. The profile shows approximately 80,000 clones, about 93% of them singletons. The material sequenced was CD4+ or CD8+ T cells sorted from blood, taken in a trial of the OX40 agonist ivuxolimab. All receptors derive from an adult with an advanced solid tumor such as melanoma, head and neck, liver or kidney cancer.

This chain uses TRBV10-3 with TRBJ2-7; 13 bases map to TRBD2. The CDR3 runs 18 residues. Looked up from germline, CDR1 is ENHRY and CDR2 is SYGVKD. V lost 6 bases, J lost 0 bases, and 11 bases stayed unmatched. The CDR3 region is CAISPGLAGVPSSYEQYF. CDR3 nucleotide sequence: TGTGCCATCAGCCCTGGACTAGCGGGGGTACCGAGCTCCTACGAGCAGTACTTC.

The chain carries TRBV6-6 and TRBJ2-7; D remains ambiguous. Germline V lookup: CDR1 MNHNY, CDR2 SVGAGI (reference sequence). This CDR3 is 14 amino acids long. V gave up 2 bases and J gave up 2 bases, with 10 bases separating them. CDR3 nucleotides: TGTGCCAGCAGTTACAGGGTTATAACCTACGAGCAGTACTTC. It encodes CASSYRVITYEQYF.

About this clone: The junction shows a germline mismatch at one end, possibly a read error. The chain recombines TRBV14 with TRBJ1-2; 7 bases map to TRBD1. The CDR3 length is 16 residues. Germline CDR1 and CDR2: SGHDN and FVKESK. CDR3 sequence reads: CASSQLGTEWSPALSF. The CDR3, as DNA: TGTGCCAGCAGCCAACTCGGGACAGAATGGTCTCCAGCCTTATCCTTC.

The chain employs TRBV2 and TRBJ1-4; D is undetermined. The V gene lost 3 bases and the J gene lost 8 bases, with 22 bases spanning the gap. The CDR3 is 17 residues long. Germline CDR1 SNHLY, CDR2 FYNNEI. CDR3 nucleotide sequence: TGTGCCAGCAGTGACCCCGGTGGCTTAAACCCACGGGAAAAACTGTTTTTT. This translates into CASSDPGGLNPREKLFF.

J is TRBJ2-1 and V is TRBV19; 10 positions agree with TRBD2. Germline V lookup: CDR1 LNHDA, CDR2 SQIVND (reference sequence). V trimming: 6 bases; J trimming: 6 bases; junction bases outside the gene matches: 20. This CDR3 is 19 amino acids long. The CDR3 nucleotides are TGTGCCAGTAGGAGAGCCTCGGGACTAGCGAGTGTGACCCCCAATGAGCAGTTCTTC. The encoded protein is CASRRASGLASVTPNEQFF.

CDR3 sequence (DNA): TGTGCCAGCAGATCAGGGCAGCATCAGCCCCAGCATTTT. Protein: CASRSGQHQPQHF. This chain uses TRBV6-5 with TRBJ1-5, with D tentatively TRBD1 (5 bases). Germline assignment: CDR1 MNHEY and CDR2 SVGAGI. V was shortened by 6 bases and J by 5 bases, with 11 bases between the two germline ends. The CDR3 is 13 residues long.

J is TRBJ1-1 and V is TRBV18; TRBD1 is a possible D gene (5 bases). Germline V lookup: CDR1 KGHSH, CDR2 LQKENI. The CDR3 covers 13 residues. The V end was cut by 6 bases, the J end by 1 base, with 9 bases between. The DNA of the CDR3 is TGTGCCAGCTCCGGCGACAGGAACACTGAAGCTTTCTTT. Its translation: CASSGDRNTEAFF.

Worth noting for this clone: The same CDR3 arises from other DNA sequences in this sample as well. In DNA form, the CDR3 reads TGCGCCAGCAGCCAAGATGGGGGTCGGGGGGAGGATACGCAGTATTTT. Translated: CASSQDGGRGEDTQYF. The chain recombines TRBV4-1 with TRBJ2-3; 7 bases align to TRBD2. Germline V gives CDR1 MGHRA, CDR2 YSYEKL. This CDR3 is 16 amino acids long. Trimming took 0 bases from V and 6 from J; bases not matched to a gene: 9.

This clone was seen only once. This chain joins TRBV5-1 and TRBJ2-4; possibly TRBD2 for D (5 bases). The germline CDR1 and CDR2 sequences are SGHRS and YFSETQ. The CDR3 spans 15 residues. Trimming cost V 4 bases and J 3 bases, with 14 bases left between them. CDR3 sequence reads: CASSDEDRGKNIQYF. CDR3 sequence (DNA): TGCGCCAGCAGCGACGAAGATCGGGGCAAAAACATTCAGTACTTC.

The rearrangement links TRBV6-6 to TRBJ1-5, with D unresolved. V lost 0 bases and J lost 6, with 3 bases in between. The CDR3 loop spans 12 amino acids. Germline V lookup: CDR1 MNHNY, CDR2 SVGAGI (reference sequence). The CDR3 region has the DNA TGTGCCAGCAGTTACTCGGGTCAGCCCCAGCATTTT. Its translation: CASSYSGQPQHF.

This chain links TRBV6-5 with TRBJ2-3, with no clear D. Per the germline V gene, CDR1 is MNHEY and CDR2 is SVGAGI. Between the trimmed V and J ends, which lost 2 bases and 5 bases, there was a span of 11 bases. The length of the CDR3 is 14 residues. CDR3 coding DNA: TGTGCCAGCAGTTACCGACACCCGGGAGATACGCAGTATTTT. It translates to CASSYRHPGDTQYF.

V gene TRBV19 combines with J gene TRBJ1-1; TRBD1 matches at 7 bases. Germline CDR1 reads LNHDA; CDR2 reads SQIVND (reference sequence). V was clipped by 4 bases and J by 1 base; unmatched bases: 9. The CDR3 covers 16 residues. The CDR3 spells CASSTTGAVTNTEAFF. For the CDR3, the DNA is TGTGCCAGTAGTACTACAGGGGCGGTTACGAACACTGAAGCTTTCTTT.